The 29 T cell receptor beta chains below come from one sample, sequenced in a study of blood T cell repertoires in COVID-19. Data came from immunoSEQ multiplex PCR; TCRdb stores just in-frame clones and leaves some out. The table includes around 170,000 clones, under 80% detected once. The specimen sequenced was peripheral blood. Receptor source: a woman aged 80 or over with acute or convalescent COVID-19.

The chain combines TRBV25-1 with TRBJ1-2, with D unresolved. This CDR3 has 14 residues. The V and J ends lost 3 bases and 2 bases respectively, with 10 bases between them. Germline-derived CDR1 and CDR2 are MGHDK and SYGVNS. The CDR3 bases are TGTGCCAGCAGTGATGCTGGAGGGAACTATGGCTACACCTTC. This encodes CASSDAGGNYGYTF.

The J gene is TRBJ1-6, the V gene TRBV5-4, with 9 bases identical to TRBD1. V gave up 3 bases and J gave up 3 bases; unmatched junction bases: 4. Germline loops: CDR1 SGHNT, CDR2 YYREEE (reference sequence). This CDR3 comprises 16 residues. The CDR3 DNA follows: TGTGCCAGCAGCTCCTTGACAGGGGGCTATAATTCACCCCTCCACTTT. This sequence encodes CASSSLTGGYNSPLHF. Filled out from reference TRBV5-4 and TRBJ1-6, the complete variable domain reads ETGVTQSPTHLIKTRGQQVTLRCSSQSGHNTVSWYQQALGQGPQFIFQYYREEENGRGNFPPRFSGLQFPNYSSELNVNALELDDSALYLCASSSLTGGYNSPLHFGNGTRLTVT.

By sample fraction, this clone is medium-sized. The rearrangement links TRBV6-2 or TRBV6-3 to TRBJ2-7, with D possibly being TRBD2 (5 bases). Germline lookup yields CDR1 MNHEY and CDR2 SVGEGT. This CDR3 has 15 amino acids. V was clipped by 0 bases and J by 0 bases, with 9 bases between them. The CDR3 is CASSYSGGSSYEQYF. DNA for the CDR3: TGTGCCAGCAGTTACTCAGGCGGGTCCTCCTACGAGCAGTACTTC.

As for this clone: Its ends do not fully match the called genes, so a read error is possible. The V call is TRBV2, the J call TRBJ2-5; 7 positions agree with TRBD2. The CDR3 contains 13 residues. CDR1 and CDR2 from the germline V gene are SNHLY and FYNNEI. The chain's CDR3 is CASRGVAGESQYF. CDR3 in DNA: TGTGCCAGCAGGGGTGTGGCGGGAGAGTCCCAGTACTTC.

The rearrangement joins TRBV27 to TRBJ2-7; 9 bases align to TRBD1. This CDR3 comprises 14 residues. V was clipped by 10 bases and J by 2 bases; unmatched bases: 9. Germline assignment: CDR1 MNHEY and CDR2 SMNVEV (reference sequence). CDR3 DNA: TGTGCCACCAAGTGGGGACAGGGTGCCTACGAGCAGTACTTC. Translated, it gives CATKWGQGAYEQYF.

The chain carries TRBV3-1 (or the pseudogene TRBV3-2) and TRBJ1-2; 8 nucleotides agree with TRBD1. CDR3 size: 14 residues. Germline trimming cut 4 bases from V and 8 bases from J; bases unmatched to any gene: 9. CDR1 is LGHDT and CDR2 is YNNKEL in the germline V gene (reference sequence). DNA for the CDR3: TGTGCCAGCAGCCCAGAGACAGGGGTCCGCGGCTACACCTTC. Translating gives CASSPETGVRGYTF.

This clone was detected a few times. V gene TRBV5-1 combines with J gene TRBJ2-1; D gene ambiguous. The germline CDR1 and CDR2 sequences are SGHRS and YFSETQ. The CDR3 totals 13 residues. Trimming took 0 bases from V and 9 from J, leaving 10 bases between them. In DNA, the CDR3 is TGCGCCAGCAGCTTGGGCCTGTCTAGTGAGCAGTTCTTC. This translates into CASSLGLSSEQFF.

In this sample, this clone turned up a few times. This chain joins TRBV28 and TRBJ1-5; TRBD1 aligns across 7 bases. J lost 0 bases, V lost 5 bases, and 4 bases had no gene match. CDR1 is MDHEN, CDR2 SYDVKM, per germline. The CDR3 totals 15 residues. DNA of the CDR3: TGTGCCAGCAGTCCCGCAGGGGGTAGCAATCAGCCCCAGCATTTT. This codes for CASSPAGGSNQPQHF.

The rearrangement joins TRBV7-2 to TRBJ2-3, with 8 positions matching TRBD2. Germline CDR1 is SGHTA and CDR2 is FQGNSA. The CDR3 is made up of 16 amino acids. Losses at the gene ends were 1 base for V and 1 base for J; bases not matched to a gene: 4. CDR3: CASSLVAGGGTDTQYF. Here the CDR3 DNA reads TGTGCCAGCAGCTTAGTTGCGGGAGGTGGCACAGATACGCAGTATTTT.

The chain employs TRBV9 and TRBJ2-2, with a tentative D call TRBD2 (5 bases). From germline, CDR1 is SGDLS and CDR2 YYNGEE. V was cut by 0 bases and J by 0 bases, with 12 bases left in between. The CDR3 loop spans 17 amino acids. CDR3: CASSVAVAGANTGELFF. The CDR3 nucleotides read TGTGCCAGCAGCGTAGCGGTCGCCGGGGCGAACACCGGGGAGCTGTTTTTT.

CDR3: CASTSERGLRGVYNEQFF. The DNA of the CDR3 is TGTGCCAGTACCTCGGAGAGAGGGCTCCGTGGTGTTTACAATGAGCAGTTCTTC. The chain employs TRBV19 and TRBJ2-1; possible D gene TRBD2, 5 bases. The CDR3 has 18 amino acids. Trimming pared 7 bases from V and 4 bases from J, leaving 26 bases between. Germline values: CDR1 LNHDA, CDR2 SQIVND (reference sequence).

This clone was counted between two and nine times. This chain joins TRBV7-8 and TRBJ2-7, with D unresolved. V lost 2 bases and J lost 0, with 8 bases in between. From germline, CDR1 is SGHVS and CDR2 FQNEAQ. This CDR3 contains 14 residues. Written as DNA, the CDR3 is TGTGCCAGCAGCTTAAAGGCGGACTCCTACGAGCAGTACTTC. Encoded protein: CASSLKADSYEQYF. The variable domain in full, with the rest retrieved from reference TRBV7-8 and TRBJ2-7, is GAGVSQSPRYKVAKRGQDVALRCDPISGHVSLFWYQQALGQGPEFLTYFQNEAQLDKSGLPSDRFFAERPEGSVSTLKIQRTQQEDSAVYLCASSLKADSYEQYFGPGTRLTVT.

This sequence joins TRBV20-1 and TRBJ1-1; no firm D call. Germline CDR1 and CDR2: DFQATT and SNEGSKA (reference sequence). The V end was cut by 3 bases, the J end by 6 bases, with 14 bases between. The CDR3 is 13 residues long. The CDR3 is CSASNAALPEAFF. DNA of the CDR3: TGCAGTGCTAGTAACGCGGCCCTCCCTGAAGCTTTCTTT.

The V call is TRBV7-3, the J call TRBJ2-2; 7 positions match TRBD2. After removal of 2 bases from V and 5 bases from J, the junction contained 5 bases not matched to a gene. CDR1 SGHTA and CDR2 FQGTGA come from the germline V gene. This CDR3 is 15 amino acids long. DNA of the CDR3: TGTGCCAGCAGCTTATGGGCTAGCGGAACCGGGGAGCTGTTTTTT. Its protein is CASSLWASGTGELFF.

This chain joins TRBV25-1 and TRBJ1-1; D uncertain. Trimming removed 1 base at V and 3 bases at J, with 9 bases between. The length of the CDR3 is 14 residues. From germline, CDR1 is MGHDK and CDR2 SYGVNS. CDR3 in amino acids: CASSESLEHTEAFF. In DNA form, the CDR3 reads TGTGCCAGCAGTGAATCCTTAGAGCACACTGAAGCTTTCTTT. The variable domain in full, completed from reference TRBV25-1 and TRBJ1-1, reads EADIYQTPRYLVIGTGKKITLECSQTMGHDKMYWYQQDPGMELHLIHYSYGVNSTEKGDLSSESTVSRIRTEHFPLTLESARPSHTSQYLCASSESLEHTEAFFGQGTRLTVV.

This chain connects TRBV2 to TRBJ1-2; possible D gene TRBD1, 5 bases. Trimming left V 7 bases short and J 8 bases short, with 14 bases between. There are 12 residues in the CDR3. Germline CDR1 is SNHLY and CDR2 is FYNNEI. CDR3 region: CASTPGRGGYTF. CDR3 bases: TGTGCCAGCACCCCTGGAAGGGGAGGCTACACCTTC.

Here the CDR3 DNA reads TGTGCCAGCAGGACACTGAATTCACCCCTCCACTTT. Its translation is CASRTLNSPLHF. The rearrangement joins TRBV27 to TRBJ1-6; no clear D. The CDR3 length is 12 residues. In germline, CDR1 is MNHEY, CDR2 SMNVEV (reference sequence). The V end was cut by 6 bases, the J end by 7 bases, with 7 bases between.

This clone has only a few counts. V usage is TRBV18 and J usage is TRBJ2-5, with TRBD1 identical over 8 bases. CDR1 and CDR2 from the germline V gene are KGHSH and LQKENI. Trimming cost V 4 bases and J 4 bases; bases outside gene matches: 8. This CDR3 has 15 residues. The CDR3 DNA follows: TGTGCCAGCTCACGGACAGGGAATTCGGGAGAGACCCAGTACTTC. This encodes CASSRTGNSGETQYF. The full variable domain, with the rest looked up from reference TRBV18 and TRBJ2-5, is NAGVMQNPRHLVRRRGQEARLRCSPMKGHSHVYWYRQLPEEGLKFMVYLQKENIIDESGMPKERFSAEFPKEGPSILRIQQVVRGDSAAYFCASSRTGNSGETQYFGPGTRLLVL.

The rearrangement links TRBV6-5 to TRBJ1-1, with D tentatively TRBD1 (6 bases). This CDR3 has 13 amino acids. V gave up 0 bases and J gave up 8 bases, with 10 bases separating them. Germline assignment: CDR1 MNHEY and CDR2 SVGAGI. The CDR3 nucleotides are TGTGCCAGCAGTTACTCGGCGGACAGAGAAGCTTTCTTT. This codes for CASSYSADREAFF.

The chain has TRBV6-5 and TRBJ1-4, with D tentatively TRBD1 (5 bases). Germline V gene sequence: CDR1 MNHEY, CDR2 SVGAGI. The V end lost 11 bases, the J end lost 0 bases, and 13 bases lay between the germline ends. CDR3 length equals 14 residues. The CDR3 region is CAVGGVATNEKLFF. The CDR3 DNA follows: TGTGCCGTCGGGGGTGTCGCAACTAATGAAAAACTGTTTTTT.

The V and J genes are TRBV5-4 and TRBJ1-2; D perhaps matches TRBD1 (6 bases). Between the trimmed V and J ends, which lost 4 bases and 2 bases, there was a span of 15 bases. The CDR3 spans 15 residues. From germline, CDR1 is SGHNT and CDR2 YYREEE (reference sequence). CDR3: CASSLGARENYGYTF. CDR3 nucleotide sequence: TGTGCCAGCAGCCTGGGGGCGAGAGAAAACTATGGCTACACCTTC. Full variable domain (missing parts from reference TRBV5-4 and TRBJ1-2): ETGVTQSPTHLIKTRGQQVTLRCSSQSGHNTVSWYQQALGQGPQFIFQYYREEENGRGNFPPRFSGLQFPNYSSELNVNALELDDSALYLCASSLGARENYGYTFGSGTRLTVV.

The chain has TRBV5-8 and TRBJ2-7; tentative D call: TRBD2 (7 bases). Trimming took off 2 bases at V and 4 bases at J, with 13 bases between the two ends. CDR1 SGHTS and CDR2 YDEGEE come from the germline V gene. This CDR3 spans 14 amino acids. In nucleotides, the CDR3 is TGTGCCAGCAGCTTTGCGGGGGCGGATTACGAGCAGTACTTC. It codes for CASSFAGADYEQYF.

The V call is TRBV2, the J call TRBJ2-7, with D possibly matching TRBD2 (6 bases). The germline CDR1 and CDR2 sequences are SNHLY and FYNNEI. Trimming stripped 8 bases from V and 5 bases from J, with 16 bases between. The CDR3 is 13 amino acids. The CDR3 sequence is CASSGGSENEQYF. The CDR3 DNA sequence: TGTGCCAGCTCCGGAGGGAGTGAGAACGAGCAGTACTTC.

V gene TRBV14 combines with J gene TRBJ2-2, with 8 bases lining up with TRBD2. CDR1 and CDR2 from the germline V gene are SGHDN and FVKESK. The CDR3 totals 16 residues. Germline trimming cut 4 bases from V and 7 bases from J; bases unmatched to any gene: 11. The CDR3 sequence: CASSPRSGAGVGELFF. The CDR3 DNA follows: TGTGCCAGCAGCCCTCGTAGCGGGGCAGGGGTCGGGGAGCTGTTTTTT.

This chain uses TRBV30 with TRBJ1-1; D might be TRBD1 (5 bases). V lost 3 bases and J lost 10, with 12 bases in between. The CDR3 sequence is 11 residues long. Germline-derived CDR1 and CDR2 are GTSNPN and SVGIG (reference sequence). CDR3 sequence: CAWSDRGRAFF. The CDR3 region has the DNA TGTGCCTGGAGCGACCGGGGGAGAGCTTTCTTT.

The gene calls are TRBV11-2 and TRBJ2-5; 7 bases match TRBD1. The germline CDR1 and CDR2 sequences are SGHAT and FQNNGV. J lost 2 bases, V lost 10 bases, and 7 bases had no gene match. The CDR3 spans 13 residues. In nucleotides, the CDR3 is TGTGCCACGGGACAGACAAATCAAGAGACCCAGTACTTC. Encoded protein: CATGQTNQETQYF.

The rearrangement links TRBV10-1 to TRBJ2-1, with 7 bases identical to TRBD1. The CDR3 is 10 amino acids. With 5 bases clipped from V and 12 bases from J, the junction kept 1 base outside the gene matches. Per germline, CDR1 WNHNN and CDR2 SYGVQD (reference sequence). The CDR3 reads CASSNRGQFF. CDR3 nucleotide sequence: TGCGCCAGCAGTAACAGGGGGCAGTTCTTC.

The chain combines TRBV5-1 with TRBJ2-3; D call uncertain. The CDR3 extends over 15 amino acids. V was cut by 0 bases and J by 0 bases, with 8 bases left in between. Per the germline V gene, CDR1 is SGHRS and CDR2 is YFSETQ. CDR3 nucleotide sequence: TGCGCCAGCAGCTTGGGACTTTCTAGCACAGATACGCAGTATTTT. Protein sequence: CASSLGLSSTDTQYF.

This clone was found once. This rearrangement joins TRBV28 to TRBJ1-5; tentatively, D is TRBD1 (6 bases). Germline CDR1 reads MDHEN; CDR2 reads SYDVKM. This CDR3 has 14 residues. With 5 bases removed from V and 3 bases from J, the gap between germline ends came to 11 bases. CDR3 coding DNA: TGTGCCAGCAGTCCACAGGGAGACAATCAGCCCCAGCATTTT. It yields the protein CASSPQGDNQPQHF.